Detailed here is one TCR beta chain. What it binds is not known. The sample comes from a study of cytomegalovirus exposure and HLA in healthy donors. General study findings and limits: A prior analysis recorded that most TCR beta V segments were productive about 87% or about 30% of the time. A later analysis found common viral pathogens apparently linked to several of the most significant clusters.

With 4 bases removed from V and 8 bases from J, the gap between germline ends came to 27 bases. Germline V gene lookup returns CDR1 SGHRS and CDR2 YFSETQ. This CDR3 is 18 amino acids long. The PCR made use of 60 Vbeta and 13 Jbeta primers. The protocol was immunoSEQ multiplex PCR, while the TCRdb copy is restricted to in-frame clones and leaves out a portion. The sample carries about 160,000 clones, over 65% recorded once. What was sequenced was PBMCs. The chain links TRBV5-1 to TRBJ1-4, with D maybe TRBD1 (5 bases). This clonotype was obtained from a man aged 35-49 years in good health and CMV-seropositive. As DNA, the CDR3 is TGCGCCAGCAGCCCAGATTACAGACCGGGGGGGTCTAGGGAAAAACTGTTTTTT. This sequence encodes CASSPDYRPGGSREKLFF.